This T cell receptor (beta chain) was captured by sequencing in a study of T-cell memory formation after mild COVID-19. Study overall: TCR clusters were mostly donor specific. Notes on the study in general: Memory cells collected pre-infection included some clones that later responded, suggesting cross-reactive memory joined.

Amplification by 5'RACE using constant-segment primers produced TCR alpha and TCR beta cDNA libraries that carried sample barcodes and UMIs. TCRdb re-called the 5' RACE reads with MiXCR, one entry per CDR3 protein. The sample has around 300,000 distinct CDR3 sequences, 18% seen once. CDR3 length: 15 residues. Trimming took 0 bases from V and 4 from J, leaving 12 bases between them. Germline values: CDR1 DFQATT, CDR2 SNEGSKA (reference sequence). In its sample, this clonotype was seen a few times. As yet, its antigen is unknown. This chain connects TRBV20-1 to TRBJ2-2; no definite D call. The sequence was obtained from a man younger than 35 who had mild COVID-19 (a few samples of this study predate the infection). Cell type and time point are not known. The specimen was PBMCs or a T cell subset sorted from them (not recorded which). For the CDR3, the DNA is TGCAGTGCTAGAGATCGGACCCAATTCACCGGGGAGCTGTTTTTT. Amino acids: CSARDRTQFTGELFF.